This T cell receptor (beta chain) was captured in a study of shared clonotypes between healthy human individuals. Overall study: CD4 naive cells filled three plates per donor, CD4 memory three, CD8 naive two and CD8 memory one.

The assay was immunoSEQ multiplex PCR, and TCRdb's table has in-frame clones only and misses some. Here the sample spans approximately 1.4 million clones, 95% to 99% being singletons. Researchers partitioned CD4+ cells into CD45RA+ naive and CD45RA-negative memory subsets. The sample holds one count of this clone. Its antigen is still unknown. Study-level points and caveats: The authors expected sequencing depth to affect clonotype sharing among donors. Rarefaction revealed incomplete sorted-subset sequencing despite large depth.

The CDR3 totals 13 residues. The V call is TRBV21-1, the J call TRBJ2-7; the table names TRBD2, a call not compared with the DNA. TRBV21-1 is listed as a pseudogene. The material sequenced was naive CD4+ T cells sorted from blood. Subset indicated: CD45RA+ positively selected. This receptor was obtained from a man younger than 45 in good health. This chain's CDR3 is CARKAPAPYEQYF. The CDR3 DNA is TGTGCGAGGAAGGCACCGGCCCCCTACGAGCAGTACTTC.